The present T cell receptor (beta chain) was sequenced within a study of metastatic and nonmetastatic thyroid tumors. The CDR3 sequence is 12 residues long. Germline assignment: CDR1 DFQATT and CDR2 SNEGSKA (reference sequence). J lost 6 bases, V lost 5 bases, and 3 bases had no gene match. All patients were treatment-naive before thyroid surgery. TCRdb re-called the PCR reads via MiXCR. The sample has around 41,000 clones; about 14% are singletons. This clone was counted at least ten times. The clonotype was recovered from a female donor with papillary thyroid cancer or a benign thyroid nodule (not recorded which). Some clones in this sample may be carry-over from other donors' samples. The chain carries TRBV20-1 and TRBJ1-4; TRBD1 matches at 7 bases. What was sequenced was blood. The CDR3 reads CSAPRGDEKLFF. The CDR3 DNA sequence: TGCAGTGCTCCCAGGGGGGATGAAAAACTGTTTTTT.